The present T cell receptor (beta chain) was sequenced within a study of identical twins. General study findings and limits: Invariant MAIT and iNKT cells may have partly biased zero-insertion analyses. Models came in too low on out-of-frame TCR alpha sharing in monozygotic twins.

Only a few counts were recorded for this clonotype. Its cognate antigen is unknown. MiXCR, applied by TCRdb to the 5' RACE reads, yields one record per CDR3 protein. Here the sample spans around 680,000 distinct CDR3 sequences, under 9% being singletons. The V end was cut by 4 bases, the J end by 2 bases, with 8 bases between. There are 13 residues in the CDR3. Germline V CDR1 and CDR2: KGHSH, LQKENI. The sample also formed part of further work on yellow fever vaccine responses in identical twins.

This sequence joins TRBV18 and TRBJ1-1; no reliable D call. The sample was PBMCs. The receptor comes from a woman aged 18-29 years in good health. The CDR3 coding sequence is TGTGCCAGCTCACAACAATCTAACACTGAAGCTTTCTTT. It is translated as CASSQQSNTEAFF.